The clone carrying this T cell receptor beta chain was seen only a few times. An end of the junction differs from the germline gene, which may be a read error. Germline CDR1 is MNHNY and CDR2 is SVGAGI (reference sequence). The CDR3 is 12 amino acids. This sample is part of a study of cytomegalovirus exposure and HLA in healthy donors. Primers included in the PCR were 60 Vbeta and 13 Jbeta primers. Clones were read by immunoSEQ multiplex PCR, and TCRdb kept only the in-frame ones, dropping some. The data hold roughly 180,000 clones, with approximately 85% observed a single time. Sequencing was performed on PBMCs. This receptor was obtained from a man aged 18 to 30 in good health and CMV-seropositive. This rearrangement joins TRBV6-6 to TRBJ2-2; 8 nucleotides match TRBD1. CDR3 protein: CASRYKQGGLFF. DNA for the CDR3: TGTGCCAGCAGATACAAACAGGGGGGGCTGTTTTTT.